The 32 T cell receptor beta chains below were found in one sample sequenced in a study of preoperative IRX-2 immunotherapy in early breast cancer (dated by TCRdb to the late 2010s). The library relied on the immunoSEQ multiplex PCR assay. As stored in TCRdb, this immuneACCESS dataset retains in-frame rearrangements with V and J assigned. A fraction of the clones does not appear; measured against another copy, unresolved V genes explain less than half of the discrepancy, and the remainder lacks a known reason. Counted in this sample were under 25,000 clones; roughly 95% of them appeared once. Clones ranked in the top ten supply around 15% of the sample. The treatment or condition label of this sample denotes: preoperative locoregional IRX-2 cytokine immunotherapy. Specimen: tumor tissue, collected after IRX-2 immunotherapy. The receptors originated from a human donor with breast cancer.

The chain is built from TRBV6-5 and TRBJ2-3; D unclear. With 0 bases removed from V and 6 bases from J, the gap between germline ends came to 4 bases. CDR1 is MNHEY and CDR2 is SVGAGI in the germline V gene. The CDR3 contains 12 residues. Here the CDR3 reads CASSYSPDTQYF. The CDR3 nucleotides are TGTGCCAGCAGTTACTCACCCGATACGCAGTATTTT.

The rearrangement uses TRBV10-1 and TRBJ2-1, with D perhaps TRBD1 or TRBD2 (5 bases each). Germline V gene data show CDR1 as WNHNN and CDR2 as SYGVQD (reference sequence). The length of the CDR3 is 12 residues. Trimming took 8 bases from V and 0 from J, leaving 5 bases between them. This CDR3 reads CASGGSYNEQFF. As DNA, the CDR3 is TGCGCCAGCGGGGGCTCCTACAATGAGCAGTTCTTC.

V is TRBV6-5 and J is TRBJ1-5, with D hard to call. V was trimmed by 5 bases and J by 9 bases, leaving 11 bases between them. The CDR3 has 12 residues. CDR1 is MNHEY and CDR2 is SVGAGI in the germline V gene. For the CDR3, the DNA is TGTGCCAGCAGTAATGCCGCGGGGCCCCAGCATTTT. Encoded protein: CASSNAAGPQHF.

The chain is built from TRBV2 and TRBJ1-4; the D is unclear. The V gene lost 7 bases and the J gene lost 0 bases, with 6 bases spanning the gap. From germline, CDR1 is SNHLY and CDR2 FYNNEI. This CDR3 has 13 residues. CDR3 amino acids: CASTHSTNEKLFF. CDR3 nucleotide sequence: TGTGCCAGCACGCACTCAACTAATGAAAAACTGTTTTTT.

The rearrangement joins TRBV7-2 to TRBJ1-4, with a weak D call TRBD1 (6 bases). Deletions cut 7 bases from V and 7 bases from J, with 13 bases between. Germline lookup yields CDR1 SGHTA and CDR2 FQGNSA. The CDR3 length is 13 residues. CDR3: CASTDSTREKLFF. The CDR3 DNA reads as TGTGCCAGCACGGACAGTACTCGTGAAAAACTGTTTTTT.

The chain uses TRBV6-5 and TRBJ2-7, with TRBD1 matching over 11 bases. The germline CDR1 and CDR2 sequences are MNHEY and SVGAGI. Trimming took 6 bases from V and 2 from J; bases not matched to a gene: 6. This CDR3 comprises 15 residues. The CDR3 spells CASSYRDRGAYEQYF. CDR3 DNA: TGTGCCAGCAGCTACCGGGACAGGGGGGCCTACGAGCAGTACTTC.

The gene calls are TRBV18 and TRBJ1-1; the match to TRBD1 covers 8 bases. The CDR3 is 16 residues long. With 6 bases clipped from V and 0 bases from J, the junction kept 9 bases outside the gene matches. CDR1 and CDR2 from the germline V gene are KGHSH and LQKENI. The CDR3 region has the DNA TGTGCCAGCTCGAATCAGCAGGGGGCGATGAACACTGAAGCTTTCTTT. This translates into CASSNQQGAMNTEAFF.

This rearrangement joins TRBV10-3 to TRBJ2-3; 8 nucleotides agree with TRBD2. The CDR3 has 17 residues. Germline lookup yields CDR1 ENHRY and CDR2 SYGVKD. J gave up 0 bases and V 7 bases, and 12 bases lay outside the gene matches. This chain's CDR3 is CAINGGGFKGSTDTQYF. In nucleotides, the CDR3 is TGTGCCATCAATGGCGGGGGGTTTAAGGGAAGCACAGATACGCAGTATTTT.

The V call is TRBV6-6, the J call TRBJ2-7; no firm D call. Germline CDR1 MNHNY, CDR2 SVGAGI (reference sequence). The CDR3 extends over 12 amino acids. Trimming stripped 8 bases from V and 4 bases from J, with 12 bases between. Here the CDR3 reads CASADTPYEQYF. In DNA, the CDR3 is TGTGCCAGCGCCGACACCCCATACGAGCAGTACTTC.

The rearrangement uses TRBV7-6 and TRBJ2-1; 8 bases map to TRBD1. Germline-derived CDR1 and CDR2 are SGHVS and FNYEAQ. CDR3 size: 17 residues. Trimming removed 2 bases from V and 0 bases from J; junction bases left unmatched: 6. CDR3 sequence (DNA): TGTGCCAGCAGCTTACAATCGGACAGGGACTCCTACAATGAGCAGTTCTTC. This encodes CASSLQSDRDSYNEQFF.

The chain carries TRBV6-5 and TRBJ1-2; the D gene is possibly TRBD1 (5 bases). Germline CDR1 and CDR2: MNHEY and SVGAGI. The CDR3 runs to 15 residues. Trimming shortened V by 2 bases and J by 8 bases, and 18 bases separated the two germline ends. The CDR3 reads CASSYRNVGVGGYTF. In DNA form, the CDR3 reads TGTGCCAGCAGTTACCGGAATGTGGGGGTGGGAGGCTACACCTTC.

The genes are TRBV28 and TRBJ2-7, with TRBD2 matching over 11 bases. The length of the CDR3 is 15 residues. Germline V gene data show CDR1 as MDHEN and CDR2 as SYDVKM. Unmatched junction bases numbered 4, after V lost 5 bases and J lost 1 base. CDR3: CASSPGTSGSYEQYF. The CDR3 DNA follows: TGTGCCAGCAGTCCCGGGACTAGCGGATCCTACGAGCAGTACTTC.

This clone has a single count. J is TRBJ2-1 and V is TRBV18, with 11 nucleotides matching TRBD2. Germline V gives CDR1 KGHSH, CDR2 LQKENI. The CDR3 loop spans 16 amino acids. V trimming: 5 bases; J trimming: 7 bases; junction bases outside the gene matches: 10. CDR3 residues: CASSVSSGRAKNEQFF. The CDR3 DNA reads TGTGCCAGCTCAGTTAGTAGCGGGAGGGCCAAGAATGAGCAGTTCTTC.

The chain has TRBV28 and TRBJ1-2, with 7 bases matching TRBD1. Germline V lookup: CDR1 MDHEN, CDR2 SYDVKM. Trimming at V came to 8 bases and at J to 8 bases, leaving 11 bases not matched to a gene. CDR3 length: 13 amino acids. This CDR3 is CASLPQGGMGYTF. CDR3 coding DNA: TGTGCCAGCTTACCCCAGGGGGGTATGGGCTACACCTTC.

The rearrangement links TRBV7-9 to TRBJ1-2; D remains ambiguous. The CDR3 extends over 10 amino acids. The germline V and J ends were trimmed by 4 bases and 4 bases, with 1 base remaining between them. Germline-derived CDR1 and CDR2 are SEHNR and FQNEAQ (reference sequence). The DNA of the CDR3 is TGTGCCAGCAGCTCCTATGGCTACACCTTC. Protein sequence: CASSSYGYTF.

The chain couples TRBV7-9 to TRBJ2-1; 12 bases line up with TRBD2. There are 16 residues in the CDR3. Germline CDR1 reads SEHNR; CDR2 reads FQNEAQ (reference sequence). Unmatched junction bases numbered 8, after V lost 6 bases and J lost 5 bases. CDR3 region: CASRPGLAGTNNEQFF. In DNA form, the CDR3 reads TGTGCCAGCAGACCCGGACTAGCGGGAACGAACAATGAGCAGTTCTTC. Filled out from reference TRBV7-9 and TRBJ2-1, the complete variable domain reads DTGVSQNPRHKITKRGQNVTFRCDPISEHNRLYWYRQTLGQGPEFLTYFQNEAQLEKSRLLSDRFSAERPKGSFSTLEIQRTEQGDSAMYLCASRPGLAGTNNEQFFGPGTRLTVL.

The CDR3 here is CSVEVVAHHRFF. CDR3 DNA sequence: TGCAGCGTTGAAGTGGTTGCCCATCATCGGTTCTTC. This rearrangement joins TRBV29-1 to TRBJ2-1; D call uncertain. Trimming cost V 1 base and J 15 bases, with 16 bases left between them. Germline CDR1 is SQVTM and CDR2 is ANQGSEA. The CDR3 contains 12 residues.

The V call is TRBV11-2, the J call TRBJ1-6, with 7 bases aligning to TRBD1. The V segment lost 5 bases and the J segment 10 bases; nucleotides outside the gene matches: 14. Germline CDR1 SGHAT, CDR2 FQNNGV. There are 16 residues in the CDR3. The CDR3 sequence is CASSPAGQAYSSPLHF. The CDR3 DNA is TGTGCCAGCAGCCCCGCCGGACAGGCCTATAGCTCACCCCTCCACTTT.

Here the CDR3 reads CASSYPKDGIFEKLFF. Here the CDR3 DNA reads TGTGCCAGCAGTTACCCCAAGGACGGAATTTTCGAAAAACTGTTTTTT. The chain has TRBV6-5 and TRBJ1-4; D is unresolved. This CDR3 region has 16 residues. Trimming took off 2 bases at V and 8 bases at J, with 18 bases between the two ends. CDR1 and CDR2 (germline): MNHEY, SVGAGI.

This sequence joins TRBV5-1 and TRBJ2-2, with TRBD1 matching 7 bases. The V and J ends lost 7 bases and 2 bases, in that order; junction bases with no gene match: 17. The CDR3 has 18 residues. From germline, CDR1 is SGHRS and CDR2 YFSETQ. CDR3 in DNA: TGCGCCAGCGGGAAGTGGGGGACAGCAAGCCTAAACACCGGGGAGCTGTTTTTT. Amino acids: CASGKWGTASLNTGELFF.

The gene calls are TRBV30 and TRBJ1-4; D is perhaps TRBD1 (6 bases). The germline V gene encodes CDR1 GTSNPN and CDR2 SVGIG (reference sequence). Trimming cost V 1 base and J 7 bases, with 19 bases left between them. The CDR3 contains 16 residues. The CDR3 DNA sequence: TGTGCCTGGAGTGGGCTGAGTCGGGGGGCAGGTGAAAAACTGTTTTTT. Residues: CAWSGLSRGAGEKLFF.

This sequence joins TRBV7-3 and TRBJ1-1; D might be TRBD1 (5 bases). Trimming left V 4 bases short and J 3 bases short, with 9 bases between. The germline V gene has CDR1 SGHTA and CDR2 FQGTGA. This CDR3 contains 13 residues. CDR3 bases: TGTGCCAGCAGCTCCCAGACAGACACTGAAGCTTTCTTT. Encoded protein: CASSSQTDTEAFF.

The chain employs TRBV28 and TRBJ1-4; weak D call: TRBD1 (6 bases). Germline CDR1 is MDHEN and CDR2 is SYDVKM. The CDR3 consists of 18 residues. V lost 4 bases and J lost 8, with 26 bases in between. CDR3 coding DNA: TGTGCCAGCAGTTCCATGGGGCCTCTACAGGGAAGTGGGGAAAAACTGTTTTTT. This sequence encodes CASSSMGPLQGSGEKLFF.

The CDR3 DNA is TGTGCCAGCAGACGCCGATATCTACAAGAGACCCAGTACTTC. Translating gives CASRRRYLQETQYF. The genes are TRBV6-6 and TRBJ2-5; D is undetermined. Germline CDR1 is MNHNY and CDR2 is SVGAGI (reference sequence). This CDR3 has 14 residues. Trimming took off 6 bases at V and 2 bases at J, with 13 bases between the two ends.

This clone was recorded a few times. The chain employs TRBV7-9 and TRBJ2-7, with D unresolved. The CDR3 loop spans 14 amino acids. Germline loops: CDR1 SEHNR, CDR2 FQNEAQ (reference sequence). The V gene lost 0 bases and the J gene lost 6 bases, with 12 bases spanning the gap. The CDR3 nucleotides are TGTGCCAGCAGCTTAGCTCAACGGGTTGGCGAGCAGTACTTC. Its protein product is CASSLAQRVGEQYF.

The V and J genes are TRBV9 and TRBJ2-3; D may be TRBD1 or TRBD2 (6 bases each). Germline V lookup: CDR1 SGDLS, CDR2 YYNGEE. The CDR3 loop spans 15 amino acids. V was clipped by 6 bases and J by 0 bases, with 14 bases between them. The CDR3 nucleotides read TGTGCCAGCACCGTGGGGGGCGCTAGCACAGATACGCAGTATTTT. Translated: CASTVGGASTDTQYF.

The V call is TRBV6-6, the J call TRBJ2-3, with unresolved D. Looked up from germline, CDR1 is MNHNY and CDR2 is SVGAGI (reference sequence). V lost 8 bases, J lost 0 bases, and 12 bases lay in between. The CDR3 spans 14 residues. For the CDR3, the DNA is TGTGCCAGCCGCGACACCGCTAGCACAGATACGCAGTATTTT. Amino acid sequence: CASRDTASTDTQYF.

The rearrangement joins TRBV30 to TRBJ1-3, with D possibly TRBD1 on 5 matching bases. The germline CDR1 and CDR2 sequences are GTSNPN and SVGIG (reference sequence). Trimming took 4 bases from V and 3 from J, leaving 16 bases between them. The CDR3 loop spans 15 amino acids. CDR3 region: CAWIGRGSVGNTIYF. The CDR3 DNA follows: TGTGCCTGGATCGGGAGGGGCTCTGTTGGAAACACCATATATTTT.

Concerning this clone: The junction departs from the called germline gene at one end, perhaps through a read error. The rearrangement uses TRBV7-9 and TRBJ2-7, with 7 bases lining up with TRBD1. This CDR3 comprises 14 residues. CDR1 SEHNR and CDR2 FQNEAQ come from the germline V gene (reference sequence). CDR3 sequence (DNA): TGTGCCAACAGCTCCCGGGACAGTGTCTACGAGCAGTACTTC. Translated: CANSSRDSVYEQYF.

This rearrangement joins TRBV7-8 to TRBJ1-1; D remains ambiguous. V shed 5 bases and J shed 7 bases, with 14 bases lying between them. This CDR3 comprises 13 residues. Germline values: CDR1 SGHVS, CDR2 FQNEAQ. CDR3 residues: CASSHRERGEAFF. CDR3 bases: TGTGCCAGCAGCCATAGAGAACGGGGTGAAGCTTTCTTT.

In DNA form, the CDR3 reads TGTGCCAGCAGTTTATCGTCCGGGACTCTAATCTACGAGCAGTACTTC. Protein product: CASSLSSGTLIYEQYF. The chain recombines TRBV27 with TRBJ2-7, with a possible D match to TRBD2 (6 bases). The CDR3 spans 16 residues. Germline V CDR1 and CDR2: MNHEY, SMNVEV (reference sequence). V was pared by 0 bases and J by 3 bases, with 15 bases between.

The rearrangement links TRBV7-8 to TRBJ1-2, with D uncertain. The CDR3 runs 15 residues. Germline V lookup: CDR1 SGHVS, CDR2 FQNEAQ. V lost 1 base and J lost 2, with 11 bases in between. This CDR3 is CASSLESLINYGYTF. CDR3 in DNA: TGTGCCAGCAGCTTAGAATCCCTAATAAACTATGGCTACACCTTC.